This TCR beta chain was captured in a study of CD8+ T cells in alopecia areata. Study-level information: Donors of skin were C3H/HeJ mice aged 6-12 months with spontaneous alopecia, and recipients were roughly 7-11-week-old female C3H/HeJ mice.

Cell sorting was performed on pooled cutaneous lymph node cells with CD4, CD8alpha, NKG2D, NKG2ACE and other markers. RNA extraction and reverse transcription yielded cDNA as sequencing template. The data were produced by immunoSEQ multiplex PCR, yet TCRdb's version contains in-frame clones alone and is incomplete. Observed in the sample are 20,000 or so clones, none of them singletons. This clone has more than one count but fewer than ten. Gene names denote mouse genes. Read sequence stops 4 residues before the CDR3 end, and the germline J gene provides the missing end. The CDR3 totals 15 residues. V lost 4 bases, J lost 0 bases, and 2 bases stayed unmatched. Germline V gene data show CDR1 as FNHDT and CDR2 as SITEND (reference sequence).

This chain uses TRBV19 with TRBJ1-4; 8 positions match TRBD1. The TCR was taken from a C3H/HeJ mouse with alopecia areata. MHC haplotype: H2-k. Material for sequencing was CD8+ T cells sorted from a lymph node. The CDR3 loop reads CASSSGGFSNERLFF. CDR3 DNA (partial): TGTGCCAGCAGTTCAGGGGGCTTTTCCAACGAA.